The 31 T cell receptor beta chains below come from one sample, sequenced in a study of blood T cells in healthy people across ages. A second PCR of roughly 7 to 11 cycles used a sample-barcoded 5' primer and a J-beta primer mix. One entry per CDR3 protein results from TCRdb running MiXCR on the 5' RACE reads. The table lists hundreds of thousands of distinct CDR3 sequences, roughly 58% of them singletons, with approximately 40% in the top ten. The sample was blood. These receptors all stem from a man aged 60 to 69 in good health.

The V call is TRBV4-1, the J call TRBJ1-2; 10 nucleotides line up with TRBD1. There are 18 residues in the CDR3. Trimming took 0 bases from V and 9 from J; bases not matched to a gene: 16. Germline CDR1 reads MGHRA; CDR2 reads YSYEKL. CDR3 sequence: CASSQDNRETGGRGSYTF. The CDR3 nucleotides read TGCGCCAGCAGCCAAGATAACAGAGAGACAGGGGGCCGGGGCAGCTACACCTTC.

The sample holds a few counts of this clonotype. The V and J genes are TRBV6-5 and TRBJ1-4; 7 bases map to TRBD1. Germline CDR1 MNHEY, CDR2 SVGAGI. Unmatched junction bases numbered 9, after V lost 7 bases and J lost 7 bases. The CDR3 sequence is 14 residues long. The CDR3 protein is CASNTQGSGEKLFF. For the CDR3, the DNA is TGTGCCAGCAACACACAGGGGTCGGGTGAAAAACTGTTTTTT.

This clonotype was detected once. The genes are TRBV20-1 and TRBJ2-5; D might be TRBD1 (6 bases). CDR3 length: 14 amino acids. Germline CDR1 reads DFQATT; CDR2 reads SNEGSKA (reference sequence). The germline V and J ends were trimmed by 6 bases and 8 bases, with 22 bases remaining between them. The CDR3 bases are TGCAGTGCAACCACTGGGACACGCTCCCAAACCCAGTACTTC. It codes for CSATTGTRSQTQYF.

The chain's CDR3 is CASSPSLGTGANVLTF. The CDR3 DNA sequence: TGTGCCAGCAGTCCCTCCCTAGGTACTGGGGCCAACGTCCTGACTTTC. The chain employs TRBV12-3 or TRBV12-4 and TRBJ2-6; D unresolved. V was clipped by 5 bases and J by 2 bases, with 13 bases between them. This CDR3 is 16 amino acids long.

The J gene is TRBJ1-2, the V gene TRBV4-1; TRBD1 aligns across 7 bases. Trimming cost V 4 bases and J 6 bases; bases outside gene matches: 11. The CDR3 is 15 amino acids. CDR1 MGHRA and CDR2 YSYEKL come from the germline V gene. CDR3 residues: CASSPGRTGRDGYTF. The CDR3 DNA is TGCGCCAGCAGCCCCGGACGGACAGGAAGAGATGGCTACACCTTC.

The sample holds a few counts of this clonotype. In DNA form, the CDR3 reads TGCAGCGCCCTGGGACCACGAAACGCTGAAGCTTTCTTT. It translates to CSALGPRNAEAFF. The gene calls are TRBV29-1 and TRBJ1-1; weak D call: TRBD1 (5 bases). The CDR3 covers 13 residues. Per the germline V gene, CDR1 is SQVTM and CDR2 is ANQGSEA. V dropped 7 bases and J dropped 6 bases, with 18 bases sitting between them.

The table lists this clonotype with a few counts. V gene TRBV20-1 combines with J gene TRBJ1-4; maybe TRBD1 (5 bases). The CDR3 consists of 13 residues. The V and J ends lost 3 bases and 8 bases respectively, with 13 bases between them. Germline assignment: CDR1 DFQATT and CDR2 SNEGSKA (reference sequence). Written as DNA, the CDR3 is TGCAGTGCTAGCAGGGTTTGGGAAGAAAAACTGTTTTTT. Encoded protein: CSASRVWEEKLFF.

As concerns this clonotype: An end of the junction does not agree with germline; a read error may underlie this. The rearrangement links TRBV14 to TRBJ1-2; TRBD1 matches at 7 bases. The germline CDR1 and CDR2 sequences are SGHDN and FVKESK. There are 14 residues in the CDR3. The CDR3: CASSPPTGYYGCTF. In DNA form, the CDR3 reads TGTGCCAGCAGCCCACCGACAGGGTACTATGGCTGCACCTTC.

This clonotype was seen more than once but under ten times. V and J are TRBV20-1 and TRBJ2-3; the D gene is possibly TRBD2 (5 bases). Germline V gene sequence: CDR1 DFQATT, CDR2 SNEGSKA (reference sequence). V was clipped by 0 bases and J by 3 bases, with 10 bases between them. CDR3 length: 14 residues. The CDR3: CSARDGGGTDTQYF. Here the CDR3 DNA reads TGCAGTGCTAGAGATGGCGGCGGGACAGATACGCAGTATTTT.

The chain recombines TRBV4-2 with TRBJ2-5, with D hard to call. CDR1 LGHNA and CDR2 YNFKEQ come from the germline V gene. Trimming cost V 3 bases and J 2 bases, with 7 bases left between them. The CDR3 runs to 13 residues. The chain's CDR3 is CASSQSLQETQYF. The CDR3 DNA reads TGTGCCAGCAGCCAGTCTTTACAAGAGACCCAGTACTTC.

The V gene is TRBV20-1, the J gene TRBJ1-1, with D tentatively TRBD1 (5 bases). V lost 6 bases and J 1 base, leaving 9 bases between the germline ends. The V gene's germline CDR1 is DFQATT and CDR2 SNEGSKA (reference sequence). The length of the CDR3 is 12 residues. DNA for the CDR3: TGCAGTGCAGTTACAGGGAACACTGAAGCTTTCTTT. Residues: CSAVTGNTEAFF.

In regard to this clonotype: A read error may account for a junction end that differs from germline. This chain uses TRBV29-1 with TRBJ2-1; TRBD1 matches at 9 bases. CDR1 and CDR2 from the germline V gene are SQVTM and ANQGSEA. CDR3 length: 15 amino acids. CDR3 DNA sequence: TGCAGCGTTGAAGCGGGGTCGACAGGGGGTAATGTGCAGTTCTTC. Its protein is CSVEAGSTGGNVQFF.

CDR3 region: CAISEGSGAQYF. The CDR3 DNA follows: TGTGCCATCAGTGAGGGGAGCGGGGCCCAGTACTTC. This rearrangement joins TRBV10-3 to TRBJ2-5; 7 bases are a match to TRBD2. With V trimmed by 2 bases and J by 9 bases, 3 bases remained unmatched. CDR1 is ENHRY, CDR2 SYGVKD, per germline. CDR3 length: 12 residues.

V and J are TRBV5-1 and TRBJ2-3; the D gene is possibly TRBD2 (5 bases). Germline V gene data show CDR1 as SGHRS and CDR2 as YFSETQ. CDR3 size: 15 residues. The V and J ends lost 0 bases and 2 bases respectively, with 10 bases between them. The CDR3 region is CASSLEGGSTDTQYF. The CDR3 DNA is TGCGCCAGCAGCTTGGAGGGCGGGTCCACAGATACGCAGTATTTT.

This clonotype was seen only once. This rearrangement joins TRBV29-1 to TRBJ2-3; 8 bases fit TRBD1. Unmatched junction bases numbered 10, after V lost 2 bases and J lost 6 bases. The length of the CDR3 is 15 residues. The germline V gene encodes CDR1 SQVTM and CDR2 ANQGSEA. The CDR3 loop reads CSVEPGQGAPDTQYF. As DNA, the CDR3 is TGCAGCGTTGAACCGGGCCAGGGGGCGCCCGATACGCAGTATTTT.

This clonotype was counted once. This chain connects TRBV5-1 to TRBJ1-1; TRBD1 matches at 8 bases. The CDR3 sequence is 15 residues long. Germline V lookup: CDR1 SGHRS, CDR2 YFSETQ. The V and J ends lost 0 bases and 4 bases, in that order; junction bases with no gene match: 5. The CDR3 bases are TGCGCCAGCAGCTTGGGGGGACAGGAGAGCACTGAAGCTTTCTTT. Its protein is CASSLGGQESTEAFF. Combining the CDR3 with reference TRBV5-1 and TRBJ1-1 gives the whole variable domain KAGVTQTPRYLIKTRGQQVTLSCSPISGHRSVSWYQQTPGQGLQFLFEYFSETQRNKGNFPGRFSGRQFSNSRSEMNVSTLELGDSALYLCASSLGGQESTEAFFGQGTRLTVV.

The chain joins TRBV5-1 to TRBJ2-2; D ambiguous. The germline V gene encodes CDR1 SGHRS and CDR2 YFSETQ. The V end lost 0 bases, the J end lost 7 bases, and 7 bases lay between the germline ends. The CDR3 loop spans 13 amino acids. CDR3 sequence reads: CASSLVINGELFF. The CDR3 DNA reads TGCGCCAGCAGCTTGGTAATAAACGGGGAGCTGTTTTTT.

V usage is TRBV7-2 and J usage is TRBJ2-2; 8 bases map to TRBD2. Germline CDR1 SGHTA, CDR2 FQGNSA. The CDR3 is made up of 20 amino acids. V shed 4 bases and J 5 bases; nucleotides not matched to a gene: 21. In DNA, the CDR3 is TGTGCCAGCAGCTCATCCCGTTTTCGGGGGGGCCGAGACTGGACCGGGGAGCTGTTTTTT. It codes for CASSSSRFRGGRDWTGELFF. The whole variable domain, remainder taken from reference TRBV7-2 and TRBJ2-2, is GAGVSQSPSNKVTEKGKDVELRCDPISGHTALYWYRQSLGQGLEFLIYFQGNSAPDKSGLPSDRFSAERTGGSVSTLTIQRTQQEDSAVYLCASSSSRFRGGRDWTGELFFGEGSRLTVL.

The V call is TRBV11-2, the J call TRBJ2-5, with D perhaps assigned TRBD1 or TRBD2 (5 bases each). With the DNA end fitting TRBJ2-7 better, the J assignment may be wrong. The CDR3 contains 13 residues. Germline-derived CDR1 and CDR2 are SGHAT and FQNNGV. The CDR3 loop is CASSQGRNYEQYF. The DNA of the CDR3 is TGTGCCAGCAGCCAGGGACGGAACTACGAGCAGTACTTC.

This rearrangement joins TRBV7-9 to TRBJ1-1; D remains unclear. CDR1 is SEHNR and CDR2 is FQNEAQ in the germline V gene (reference sequence). V lost 3 bases, J lost 1 base, and 6 bases lay in between. CDR3 length equals 13 residues. This CDR3 is CASSFERNTEAFF. In nucleotides, the CDR3 is TGTGCCAGCAGCTTCGAGAGGAACACTGAAGCTTTCTTT. The entire variable domain, with the rest obtained from reference TRBV7-9 and TRBJ1-1, is as follows: DTGVSQNPRHKITKRGQNVTFRCDPISEHNRLYWYRQTLGQGPEFLTYFQNEAQLEKSRLLSDRFSAERPKGSFSTLEIQRTEQGDSAMYLCASSFERNTEAFFGQGTRLTVV.

This clonotype showed up just a few times. The rearrangement uses TRBV20-1 and TRBJ2-1; possible D gene TRBD1, 5 bases. Germline CDR1 reads DFQATT; CDR2 reads SNEGSKA (reference sequence). The V end lost 5 bases, the J end lost 5 bases, and 13 bases lay between the germline ends. This CDR3 contains 13 residues. The CDR3 nucleotides are TGCAGTGCTGCTCGGACATCGGACAATGAGCAGTTCTTC. It codes for CSAARTSDNEQFF.

The chain has TRBV5-6 and TRBJ2-7; D uncertain. Germline-derived CDR1 and CDR2 are SGHDT and YYEEEE. Trimming took 2 bases from V and 0 from J, leaving 9 bases between them. There are 14 residues in the CDR3. The CDR3 reads CASSFRFSSYEQYF. In DNA, the CDR3 is TGTGCCAGCAGCTTCAGGTTTTCCTCCTACGAGCAGTACTTC.

The chain is built from TRBV10-3 and TRBJ1-5, with TRBD1 as a possible D gene (5 bases). CDR3 length equals 14 residues. V dropped 4 bases and J dropped 7 bases, with 14 bases sitting between them. CDR1 is ENHRY, CDR2 SYGVKD, per germline. The CDR3 protein is CAISADRRNQPQHF. The DNA of the CDR3 is TGTGCCATCAGTGCCGACAGACGAAACCAGCCCCAGCATTTT.

This clonotype was seen repeatedly, ten times or more. The CDR3 bases are TGTGCCAGCAGCCCAACTAGCGGGGCCTACAATGAGCAGTTCTTC. It is translated as CASSPTSGAYNEQFF. The chain has TRBV7-2 and TRBJ2-1, with 10 positions matching TRBD2. The CDR3 loop spans 15 amino acids. Trimming removed 5 bases from V and 2 bases from J; junction bases left unmatched: 3. CDR1 is SGHTA and CDR2 is FQGNSA in the germline V gene.

This chain connects TRBV6-6 to TRBJ2-7; a possible D gene is TRBD2 (6 bases). Looked up from germline, CDR1 is MNHNY and CDR2 is SVGAGI (reference sequence). The CDR3 is 15 amino acids. V was trimmed by 0 bases and J by 4 bases, leaving 13 bases between them. Written as DNA, the CDR3 is TGTGCCAGCAGTTACTCTGGTGCGGGACCGTACGAGCAGTACTTC. It is translated as CASSYSGAGPYEQYF.

This chain joins TRBV4-1 and TRBJ2-3, with 7 bases aligning to TRBD2. From germline, CDR1 is MGHRA and CDR2 YSYEKL. V was clipped by 3 bases and J by 1 base; unmatched bases: 7. This CDR3 has 16 amino acids. In nucleotides, the CDR3 is TGCGCCAGCAGCCACCTGCAGGGAGGGGGCACAGATACGCAGTATTTT. Its protein is CASSHLQGGGTDTQYF.

This clonotype was seen a handful of times. The chain couples TRBV5-1 to TRBJ2-5, with 7 bases fitting TRBD2. The CDR3 runs 15 residues. Germline V gives CDR1 SGHRS, CDR2 YFSETQ. V shed 1 base and J 1 base; nucleotides not matched to a gene: 4. The CDR3 coding sequence is TGCGCCAGCAGCTTGCAAGCGGGACCCCAAGAGACCCAGTACTTC. Translated: CASSLQAGPQETQYF.

The J gene is TRBJ2-1, the V gene TRBV28, with TRBD1 matching over 7 bases. V trimming: 10 bases; J trimming: 3 bases; junction bases outside the gene matches: 3. Germline V gene data show CDR1 as MDHEN and CDR2 as SYDVKM. The CDR3 consists of 12 residues. Here the CDR3 DNA reads TGTGCCATCCGGGACAGCTACAATGAGCAGTTCTTC. This translates into CAIRDSYNEQFF.

This rearrangement joins TRBV11-2 to TRBJ2-3, with 8 bases aligning to TRBD2. The CDR3 length is 14 residues. Trimming removed 3 bases from V and 6 bases from J; junction bases left unmatched: 5. The V gene's germline CDR1 is SGHAT and CDR2 FQNNGV. CDR3 protein: CASSFGLAEDTQYF. The CDR3 region has the DNA TGTGCCAGCAGCTTCGGACTAGCAGAGGATACGCAGTATTTT.

J is TRBJ1-2 and V is TRBV5-6; D unresolved. Germline V gene lookup returns CDR1 SGHDT and CDR2 YYEEEE. The CDR3 extends over 12 amino acids. Trimming removed 5 bases from V and 8 bases from J, with 13 bases in between. In DNA form, the CDR3 reads TGTGCCAGCAGTACGGACCGGATCGGCTACACCTTC. It codes for CASSTDRIGYTF.

In this sample, this clonotype turned up a few times. The genes are TRBV20-1 and TRBJ2-4, with D perhaps matching TRBD2 (7 bases). Germline CDR1 DFQATT, CDR2 SNEGSKA (reference sequence). V was shortened by 4 bases and J by 1 base, with 17 bases between the two germline ends. This CDR3 comprises 16 residues. The CDR3: CSATGLGGPAKNIQYF. The CDR3 DNA reads TGCAGTGCTACGGGGTTGGGGGGGCCGGCCAAAAACATTCAGTACTTC.